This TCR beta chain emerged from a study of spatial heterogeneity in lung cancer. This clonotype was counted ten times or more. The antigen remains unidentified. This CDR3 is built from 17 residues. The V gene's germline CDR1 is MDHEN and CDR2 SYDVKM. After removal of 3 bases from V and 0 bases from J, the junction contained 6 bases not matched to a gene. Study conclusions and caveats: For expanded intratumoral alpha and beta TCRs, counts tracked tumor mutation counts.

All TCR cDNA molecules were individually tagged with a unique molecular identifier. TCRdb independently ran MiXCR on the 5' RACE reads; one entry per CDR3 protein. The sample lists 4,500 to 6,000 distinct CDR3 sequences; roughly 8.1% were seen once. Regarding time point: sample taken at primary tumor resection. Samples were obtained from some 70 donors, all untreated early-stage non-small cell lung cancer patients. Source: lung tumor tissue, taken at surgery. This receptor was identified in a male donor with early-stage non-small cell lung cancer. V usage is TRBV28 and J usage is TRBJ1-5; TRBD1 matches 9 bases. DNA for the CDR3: TGTGCCAGCAGTTTCCGGGGACAGGGAGGTAGCAATCAGCCCCAGCATTTT. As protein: CASSFRGQGGSNQPQHF.